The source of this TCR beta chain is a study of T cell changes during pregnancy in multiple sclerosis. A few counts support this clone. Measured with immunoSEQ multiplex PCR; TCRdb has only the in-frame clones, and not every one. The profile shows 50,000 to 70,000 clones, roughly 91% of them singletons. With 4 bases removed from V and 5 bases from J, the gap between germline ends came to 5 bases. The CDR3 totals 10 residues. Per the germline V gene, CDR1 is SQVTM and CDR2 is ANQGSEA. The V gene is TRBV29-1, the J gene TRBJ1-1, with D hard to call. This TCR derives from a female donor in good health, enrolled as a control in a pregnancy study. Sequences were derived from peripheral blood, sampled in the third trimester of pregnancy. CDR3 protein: CSVVYTEAFF. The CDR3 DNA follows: TGCAGCGTTGTTTATACTGAAGCTTTCTTT. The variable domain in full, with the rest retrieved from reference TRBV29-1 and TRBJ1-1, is SAVISQKPSRDICQRGTSLTIQCQVDSQVTMMFWYRQQPGQSLTLIATANQGSEATYESGFVIDKFPISRPNLTFSTLTVSNMSPEDSSIYLCSVVYTEAFFGQGTRLTVV.